Presented here are 2 T cell receptor beta chains from one specimen sequenced in a study of blood T cell repertoires in COVID-19 (dated by TCRdb to 2018 to 2021). Library generation was performed with the immunoSEQ multiplex PCR assay. The source is immuneACCESS, and TCRdb retained only in-frame sequences with V and J called. Part of the clones is not carried over; for the studies checked, unresolved V genes explain less than half of this, and the remainder is unexplained. Present in this sample are 250,000 to 300,000 clones, around 85% of which were seen just once. The biggest ten clones account for approximately 1.9% of the sample. Material for sequencing was PBMCs or T cells enriched from blood (not recorded which). These receptors all come from a woman aged 45-65 years who had recovered from COVID-19.

This rearrangement joins TRBV7-9 to TRBJ1-1; 7 bases align to TRBD1. Germline V CDR1 and CDR2: SEHNR, FQNEAQ (reference sequence). V lost 5 bases, J lost 3 bases, and 6 bases stayed unmatched. The CDR3 sequence is 14 residues long. DNA of the CDR3: TGTGCCAGCAGCCAAGACAGGGTTCACACTGAAGCTTTCTTT. This encodes CASSQDRVHTEAFF.

The rearrangement uses TRBV18 and TRBJ1-3; weak D call: TRBD1 (6 bases). The CDR3 totals 17 residues. V was shortened by 3 bases and J by 0 bases, with 15 bases between the two germline ends. Germline values: CDR1 KGHSH, CDR2 LQKENI. CDR3 residues: CASSPGTTGTSGNTIYF. The CDR3 nucleotides read TGTGCCAGCTCACCTGGGACAACCGGGACCTCTGGAAACACCATATATTTT.